The present TCR beta chain was sequenced within a study of blood T cell repertoires in COVID-19. Background on the study: The United States, Italy and Spain were the sources of the acute and convalescent COVID-19 samples. PBMCs, B-cell-depleted T cells, or T cells were the source of the cDNA or gDNA that made up the material.

The ends were cut back, 6 bases at V and 5 bases at J, with 16 bases in the middle. CDR3 size: 14 residues. CDR1 and CDR2 (germline): KGHSH, LQKENI. Clones were sequenced by immunoSEQ multiplex PCR, and TCRdb holds only the in-frame ones, with some missing. The table lists 250,000 to 300,000 clones, over 80% of them singletons. The clonotype was recovered from a man in his 60s who had recovered from COVID-19. The chain links TRBV18 to TRBJ2-5, with D tentatively TRBD1 (5 bases). The sample was peripheral blood. CDR3: CASSQGGQVETQYF. CDR3 in DNA: TGTGCCAGCTCCCAGGGTGGCCAAGTGGAGACCCAGTACTTC.